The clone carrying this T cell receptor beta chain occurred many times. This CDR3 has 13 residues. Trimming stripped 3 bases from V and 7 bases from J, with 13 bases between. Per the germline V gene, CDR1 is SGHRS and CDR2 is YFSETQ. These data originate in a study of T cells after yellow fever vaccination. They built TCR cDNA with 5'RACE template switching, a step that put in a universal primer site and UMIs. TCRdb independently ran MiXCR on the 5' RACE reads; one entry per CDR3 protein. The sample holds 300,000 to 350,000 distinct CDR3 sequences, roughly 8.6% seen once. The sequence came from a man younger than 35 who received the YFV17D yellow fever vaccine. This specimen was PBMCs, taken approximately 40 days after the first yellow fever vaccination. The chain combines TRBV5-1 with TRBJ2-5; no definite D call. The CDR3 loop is CASSSKEMGTQYF. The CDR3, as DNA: TGCGCCAGCAGCTCCAAAGAGATGGGGACCCAGTACTTC.